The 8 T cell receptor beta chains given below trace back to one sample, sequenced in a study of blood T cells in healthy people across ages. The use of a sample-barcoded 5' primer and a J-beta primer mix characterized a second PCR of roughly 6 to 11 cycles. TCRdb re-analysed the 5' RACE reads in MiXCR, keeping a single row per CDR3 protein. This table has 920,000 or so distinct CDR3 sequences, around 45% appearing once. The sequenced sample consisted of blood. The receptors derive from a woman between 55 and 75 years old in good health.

CDR3 region: CSASIRLAGVREQYF. CDR3 nucleotide sequence: TGCAGTGCTAGTATCCGGCTAGCGGGAGTAAGGGAGCAGTACTTC. The V and J genes are TRBV20-1 and TRBJ2-7; 10 bases map to TRBD2. The length of the CDR3 is 15 residues. Germline loops: CDR1 DFQATT, CDR2 SNEGSKA (reference sequence). The ends lost 3 bases at V and 7 bases at J; junction bases unmatched: 12.

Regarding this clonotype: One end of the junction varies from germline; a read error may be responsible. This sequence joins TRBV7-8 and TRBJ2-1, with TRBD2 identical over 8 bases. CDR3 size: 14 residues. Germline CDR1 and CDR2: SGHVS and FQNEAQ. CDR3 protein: CANSPGGIDNEQFF. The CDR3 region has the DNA TGTGCCAACAGCCCGGGGGGGATTGACAATGAGCAGTTCTTC. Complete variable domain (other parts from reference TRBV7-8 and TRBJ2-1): GAGVSQSPRYKVAKRGQDVALRCDPISGHVSLFWYQQALGQGPEFLTYFQNEAQLDKSGLPSDRFFAERPEGSVSTLKIQRTQQEDSAVYLCANSPGGIDNEQFFGPGTRLTVL.

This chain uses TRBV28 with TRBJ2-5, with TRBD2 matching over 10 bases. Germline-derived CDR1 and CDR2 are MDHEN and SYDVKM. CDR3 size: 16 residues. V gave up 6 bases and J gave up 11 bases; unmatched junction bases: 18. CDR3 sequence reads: CASSPSSGSFYNEQYF. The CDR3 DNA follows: TGTGCCAGCAGCCCTTCTAGCGGGAGTTTCTACAATGAGCAGTACTTC.

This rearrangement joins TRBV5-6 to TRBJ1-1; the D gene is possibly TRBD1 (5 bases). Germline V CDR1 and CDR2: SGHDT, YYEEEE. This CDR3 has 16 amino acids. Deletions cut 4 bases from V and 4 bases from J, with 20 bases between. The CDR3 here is CASSHTERGWVTEAFF. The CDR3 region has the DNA TGTGCCAGCAGCCACACCGAACGGGGGTGGGTCACTGAAGCTTTCTTT.

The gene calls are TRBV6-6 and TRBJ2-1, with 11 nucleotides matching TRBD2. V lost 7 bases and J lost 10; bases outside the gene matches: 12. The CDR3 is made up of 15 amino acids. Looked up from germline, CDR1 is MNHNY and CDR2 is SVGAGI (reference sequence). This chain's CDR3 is CASNGLAGLSGEQFF. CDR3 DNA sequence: TGTGCCAGCAACGGACTAGCGGGTCTCTCGGGGGAGCAGTTCTTC.

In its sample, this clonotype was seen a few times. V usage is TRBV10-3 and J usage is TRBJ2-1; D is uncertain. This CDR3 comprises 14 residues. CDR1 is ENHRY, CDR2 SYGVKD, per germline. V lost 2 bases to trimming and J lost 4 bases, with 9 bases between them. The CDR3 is CAISEPMGYNEQFF. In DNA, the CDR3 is TGTGCCATCAGTGAGCCTATGGGTTACAATGAGCAGTTCTTC.

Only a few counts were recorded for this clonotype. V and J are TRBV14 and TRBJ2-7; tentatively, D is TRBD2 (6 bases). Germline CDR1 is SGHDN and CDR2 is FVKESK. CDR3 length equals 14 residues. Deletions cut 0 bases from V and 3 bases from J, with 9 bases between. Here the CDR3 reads CASSQEFGSYEQYF. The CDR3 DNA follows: TGTGCCAGCAGCCAAGAATTCGGGAGCTACGAGCAGTACTTC. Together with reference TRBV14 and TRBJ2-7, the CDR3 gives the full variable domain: EAGVTQFPSHSVIEKGQTVTLRCDPISGHDNLYWYRRVMGKEIKFLLHFVKESKQDESGMPNNRFLAERTGGTYSTLKVQPAELEDSGVYFCASSQEFGSYEQYFGPGTRLTVT.

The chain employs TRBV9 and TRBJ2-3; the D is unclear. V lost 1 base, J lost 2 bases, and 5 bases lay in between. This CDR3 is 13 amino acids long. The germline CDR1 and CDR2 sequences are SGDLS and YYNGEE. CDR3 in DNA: TGTGCCAGCAGCGTACAGGCCACAGATACGCAGTATTTT. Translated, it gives CASSVQATDTQYF.